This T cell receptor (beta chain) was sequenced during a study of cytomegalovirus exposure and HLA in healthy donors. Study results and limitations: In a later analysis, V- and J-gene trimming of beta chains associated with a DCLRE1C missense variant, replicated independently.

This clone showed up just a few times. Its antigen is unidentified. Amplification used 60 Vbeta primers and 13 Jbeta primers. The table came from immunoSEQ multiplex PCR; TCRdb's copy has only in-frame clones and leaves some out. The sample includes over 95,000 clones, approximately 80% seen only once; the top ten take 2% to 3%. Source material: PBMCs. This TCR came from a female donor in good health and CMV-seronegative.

The CDR3 region is CASSYDRENSPLHF. In DNA, the CDR3 is TGTGCCAGCAGTTACGACAGGGAGAATTCACCCCTCCACTTT. The rearrangement uses TRBV6-6 and TRBJ1-6; 7 nucleotides match TRBD1. Germline V gene lookup returns CDR1 MNHNY and CDR2 SVGAGI (reference sequence). The CDR3 runs to 14 residues. V shed 2 bases and J 7 bases; nucleotides not matched to a gene: 2.